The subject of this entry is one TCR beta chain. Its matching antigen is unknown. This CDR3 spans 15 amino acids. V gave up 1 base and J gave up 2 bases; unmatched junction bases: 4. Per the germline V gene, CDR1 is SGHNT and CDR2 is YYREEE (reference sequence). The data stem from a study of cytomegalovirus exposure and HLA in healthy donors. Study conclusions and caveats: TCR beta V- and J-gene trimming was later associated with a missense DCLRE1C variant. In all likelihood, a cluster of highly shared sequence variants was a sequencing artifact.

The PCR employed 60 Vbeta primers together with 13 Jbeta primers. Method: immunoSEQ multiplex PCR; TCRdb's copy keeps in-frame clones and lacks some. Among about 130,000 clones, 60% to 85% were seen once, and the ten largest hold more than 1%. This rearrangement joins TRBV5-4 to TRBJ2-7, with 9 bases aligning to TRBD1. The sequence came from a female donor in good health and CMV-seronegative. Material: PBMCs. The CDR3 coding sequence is TGTGCCAGCAGCTTGCCCGGGACAGGGACCTACGAGCAGTACTTC. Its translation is CASSLPGTGTYEQYF.